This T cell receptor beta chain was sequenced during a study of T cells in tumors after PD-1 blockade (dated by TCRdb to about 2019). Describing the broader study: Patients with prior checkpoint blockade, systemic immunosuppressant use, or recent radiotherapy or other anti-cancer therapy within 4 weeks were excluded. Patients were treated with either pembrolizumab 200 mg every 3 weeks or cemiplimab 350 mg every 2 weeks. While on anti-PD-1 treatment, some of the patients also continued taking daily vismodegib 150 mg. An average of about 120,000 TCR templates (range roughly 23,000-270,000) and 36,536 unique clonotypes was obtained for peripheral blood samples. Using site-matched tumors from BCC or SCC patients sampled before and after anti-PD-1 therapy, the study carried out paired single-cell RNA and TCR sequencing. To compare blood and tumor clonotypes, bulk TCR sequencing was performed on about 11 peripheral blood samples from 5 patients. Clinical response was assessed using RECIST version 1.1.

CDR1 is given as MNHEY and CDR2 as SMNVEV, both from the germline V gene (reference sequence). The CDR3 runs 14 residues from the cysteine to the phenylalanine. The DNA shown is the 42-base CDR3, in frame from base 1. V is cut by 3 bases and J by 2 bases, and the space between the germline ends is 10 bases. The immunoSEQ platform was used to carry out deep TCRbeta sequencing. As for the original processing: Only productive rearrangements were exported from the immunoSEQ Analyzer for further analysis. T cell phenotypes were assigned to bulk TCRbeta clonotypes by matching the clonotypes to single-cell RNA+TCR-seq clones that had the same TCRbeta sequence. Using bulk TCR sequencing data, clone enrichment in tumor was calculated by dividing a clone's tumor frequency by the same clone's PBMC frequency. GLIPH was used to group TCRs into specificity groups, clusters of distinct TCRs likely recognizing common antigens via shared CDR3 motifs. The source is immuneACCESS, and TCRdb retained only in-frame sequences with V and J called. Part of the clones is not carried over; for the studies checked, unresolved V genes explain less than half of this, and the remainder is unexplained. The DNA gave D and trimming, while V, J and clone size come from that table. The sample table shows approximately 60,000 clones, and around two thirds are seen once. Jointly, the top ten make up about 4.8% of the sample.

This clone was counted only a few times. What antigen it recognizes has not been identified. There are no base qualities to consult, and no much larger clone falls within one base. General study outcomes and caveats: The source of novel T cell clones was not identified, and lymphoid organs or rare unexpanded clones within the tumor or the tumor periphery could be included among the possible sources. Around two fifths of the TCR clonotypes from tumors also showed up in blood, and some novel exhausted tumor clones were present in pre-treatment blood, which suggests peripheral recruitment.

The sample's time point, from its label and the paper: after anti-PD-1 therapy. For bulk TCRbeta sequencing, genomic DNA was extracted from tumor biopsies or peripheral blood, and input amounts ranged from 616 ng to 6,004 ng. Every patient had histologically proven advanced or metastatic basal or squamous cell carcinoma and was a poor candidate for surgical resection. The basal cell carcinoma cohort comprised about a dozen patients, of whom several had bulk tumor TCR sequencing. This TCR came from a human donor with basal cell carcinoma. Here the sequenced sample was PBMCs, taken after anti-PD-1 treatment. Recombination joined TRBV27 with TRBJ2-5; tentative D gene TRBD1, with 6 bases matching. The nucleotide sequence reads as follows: TGTGCCAGCAGTTTTCAGGGGCGACAAGAGACCCAGTACTTC. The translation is CASSFQGRQETQYF.